Below, one TCR beta chain is given with its context. Germline-derived CDR1 and CDR2 are SQVTM and ANQGSEA. The length of the CDR3 is 14 residues. The data belong to a study of monozygotic twins with inflammatory bowel disease. Eight distinct reactions (per sample) were used to make the cDNA. Addition of UMIs with a 6-nucleotide sample barcode was achieved by template switching. TCRdb reworked the 5' RACE reads into one entry per CDR3 protein, no DNA. The repertoire table contains roughly 320,000 distinct CDR3 sequences. The chain combines TRBV29-1 with TRBJ2-5; TCRdb's assignment of TRBD2 cannot be checked, as there is no DNA. The receptor comes from a human donor with ulcerative colitis or Crohn's disease, or a healthy co-twin of an affected twin (not recorded which). Source material: blood. The CDR3 loop reads CSVKGSTGGETQYF.